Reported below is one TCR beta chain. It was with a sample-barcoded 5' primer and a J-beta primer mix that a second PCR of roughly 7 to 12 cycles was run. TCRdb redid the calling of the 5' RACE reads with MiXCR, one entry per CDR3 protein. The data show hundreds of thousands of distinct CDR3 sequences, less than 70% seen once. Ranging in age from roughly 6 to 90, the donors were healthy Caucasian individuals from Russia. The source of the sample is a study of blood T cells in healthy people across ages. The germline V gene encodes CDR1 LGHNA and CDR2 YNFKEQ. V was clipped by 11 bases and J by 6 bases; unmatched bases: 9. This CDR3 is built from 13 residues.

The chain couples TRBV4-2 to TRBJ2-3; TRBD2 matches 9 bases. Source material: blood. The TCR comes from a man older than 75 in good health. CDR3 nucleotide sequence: TGTGCCGGCGCCCTAGCGGGACGGGATACGCAGTATTTT. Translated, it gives CAGALAGRDTQYF.